This note documents a single T cell receptor beta chain sequence. These data are taken from a study of control samples from healthy donors and cancer patients. V was pared by 4 bases and J by 5 bases, with 5 bases of the junction left unmatched. CDR3 length equals 15 residues. The V gene's germline CDR1 is SGHRS and CDR2 YFSETQ. The assay was immunoSEQ multiplex PCR, and TCRdb's table has in-frame clones only and misses some. Of some 78,000 clones in the sample, approximately 91% were seen once. Sequenced input: blood. This chain joins TRBV5-1 and TRBJ2-2; 10 positions match TRBD2. The origin of this receptor is an older woman in good health. CDR3: CASSLAGEGTGELFF. DNA of the CDR3: TGCGCCAGCAGCCTAGCGGGAGAGGGTACCGGGGAGCTGTTTTTT.